Included here is one TCR beta chain sequence, with context. Some clones are missing from TCRdb's copy, which holds only in-frame ones; the method was immunoSEQ multiplex PCR. The sample lists fewer than 650,000 clones; roughly 89% were seen once. This sample stems from a study of blood T cell repertoires in COVID-19. Germline-derived CDR1 and CDR2 are ENHRY and SYGVKD. The CDR3 contains 14 residues. Germline trimming cut 6 bases from V and 4 bases from J; bases unmatched to any gene: 3. V gene TRBV10-3 combines with J gene TRBJ2-3; 11 bases agree with TRBD1. Sequenced: peripheral blood. This receptor was taken from a woman in her forties or fifties with COVID-19, enrolled during active disease. Here the CDR3 DNA reads TGTGCCATCAGGGAGGGACAGGGGGCAGATACGCAGTATTTT. Translated, it gives CAIREGQGADTQYF.